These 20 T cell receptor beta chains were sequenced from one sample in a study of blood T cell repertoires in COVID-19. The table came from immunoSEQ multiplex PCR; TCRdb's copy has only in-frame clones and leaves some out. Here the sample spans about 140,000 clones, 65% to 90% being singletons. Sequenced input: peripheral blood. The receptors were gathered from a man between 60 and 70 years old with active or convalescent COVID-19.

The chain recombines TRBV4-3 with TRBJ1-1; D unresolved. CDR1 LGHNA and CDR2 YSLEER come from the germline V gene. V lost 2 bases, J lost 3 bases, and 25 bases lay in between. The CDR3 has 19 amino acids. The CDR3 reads CASSQNLESGPQRYTEAFF. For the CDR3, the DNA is TGCGCCAGCAGCCAAAATTTGGAAAGCGGACCGCAGAGGTACACTGAAGCTTTCTTT.

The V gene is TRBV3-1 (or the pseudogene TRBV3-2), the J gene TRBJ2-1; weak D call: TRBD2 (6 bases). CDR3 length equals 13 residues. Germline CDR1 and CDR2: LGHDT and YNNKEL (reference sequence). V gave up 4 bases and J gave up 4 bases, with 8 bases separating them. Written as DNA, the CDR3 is TGTGCCAGCAGCCTCGGGACTTACAATGAGCAGTTCTTC. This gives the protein CASSLGTYNEQFF.

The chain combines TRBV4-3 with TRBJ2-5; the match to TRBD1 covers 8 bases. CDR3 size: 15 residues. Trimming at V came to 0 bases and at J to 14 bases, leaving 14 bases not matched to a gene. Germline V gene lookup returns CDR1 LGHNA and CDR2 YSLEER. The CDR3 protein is CASSQEDRGGSLTYF. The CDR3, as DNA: TGCGCCAGCAGCCAAGAAGACAGGGGTGGCTCCTTGACTTACTTC.

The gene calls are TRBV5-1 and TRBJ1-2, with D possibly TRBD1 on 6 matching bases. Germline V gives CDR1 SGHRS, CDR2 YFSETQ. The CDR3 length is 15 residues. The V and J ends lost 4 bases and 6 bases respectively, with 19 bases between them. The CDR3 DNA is TGCGCCAGCAGCCCAGCTGGGACAAGGGCGGATGGCTACACCTTC. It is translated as CASSPAGTRADGYTF.

Here the CDR3 DNA reads TGTGCCAGCAGTGAACCGACCGGGGGAGAGGGTCGGGACAATGAGCAGTTCTTC. Its translation: CASSEPTGGEGRDNEQFF. V and J are TRBV25-1 and TRBJ2-1; D may be TRBD2 (6 bases). CDR1 is MGHDK, CDR2 SYGVNS, per germline. The CDR3 is 18 amino acids. Between the trimmed V and J ends, which lost 2 bases and 5 bases, there was a span of 22 bases. The complete variable domain, with remaining parts taken from reference TRBV25-1 and TRBJ2-1, reads EADIYQTPRYLVIGTGKKITLECSQTMGHDKMYWYQQDPGMELHLIHYSYGVNSTEKGDLSSESTVSRIRTEHFPLTLESARPSHTSQYLCASSEPTGGEGRDNEQFFGPGTRLTVL.

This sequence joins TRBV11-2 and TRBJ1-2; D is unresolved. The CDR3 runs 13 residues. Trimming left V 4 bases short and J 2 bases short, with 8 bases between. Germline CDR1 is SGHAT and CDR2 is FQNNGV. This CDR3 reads CASSSMENYGYTF. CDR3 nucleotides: TGTGCCAGCAGCTCAATGGAGAACTATGGCTACACCTTC.

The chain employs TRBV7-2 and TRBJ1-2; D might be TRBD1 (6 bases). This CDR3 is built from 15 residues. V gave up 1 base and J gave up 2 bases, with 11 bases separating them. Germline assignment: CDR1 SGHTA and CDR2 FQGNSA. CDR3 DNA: TGTGCCAGCAGCTTAGTATACAGGGTGAACTATGGCTACACCTTC. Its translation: CASSLVYRVNYGYTF. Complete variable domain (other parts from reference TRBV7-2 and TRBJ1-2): GAGVSQSPSNKVTEKGKDVELRCDPISGHTALYWYRQSLGQGLEFLIYFQGNSAPDKSGLPSDRFSAERTGGSVSTLTIQRTQQEDSAVYLCASSLVYRVNYGYTFGSGTRLTVV.

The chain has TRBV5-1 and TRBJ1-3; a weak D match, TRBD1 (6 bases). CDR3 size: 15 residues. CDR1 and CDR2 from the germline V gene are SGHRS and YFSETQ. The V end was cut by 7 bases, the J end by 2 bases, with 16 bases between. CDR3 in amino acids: CASRSSGAPGNTIYF. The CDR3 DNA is TGCGCCAGCCGGTCGTCAGGGGCCCCTGGAAACACCATATATTTT.

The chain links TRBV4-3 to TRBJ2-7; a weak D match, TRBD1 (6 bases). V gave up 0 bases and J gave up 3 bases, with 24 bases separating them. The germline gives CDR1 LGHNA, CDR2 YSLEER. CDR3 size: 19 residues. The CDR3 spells CASSQEYGTPVRSVYEQYF. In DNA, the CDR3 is TGCGCCAGCAGCCAAGAATATGGGACACCGGTCCGGAGTGTCTACGAGCAGTACTTC.

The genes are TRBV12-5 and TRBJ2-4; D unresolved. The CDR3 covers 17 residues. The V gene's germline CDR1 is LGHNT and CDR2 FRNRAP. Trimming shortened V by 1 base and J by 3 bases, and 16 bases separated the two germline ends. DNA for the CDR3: TGTGCTAGTGGTTTGGACGCTGTGAGGTATAGCAAAAACATTCAGTACTTC. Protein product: CASGLDAVRYSKNIQYF.

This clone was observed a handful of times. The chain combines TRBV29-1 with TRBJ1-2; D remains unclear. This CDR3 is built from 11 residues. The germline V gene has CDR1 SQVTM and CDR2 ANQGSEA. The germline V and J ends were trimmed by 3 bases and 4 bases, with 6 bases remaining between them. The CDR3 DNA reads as TGCAGCGTTGACGTCGGCTATGGCTACACCTTC. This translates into CSVDVGYGYTF.

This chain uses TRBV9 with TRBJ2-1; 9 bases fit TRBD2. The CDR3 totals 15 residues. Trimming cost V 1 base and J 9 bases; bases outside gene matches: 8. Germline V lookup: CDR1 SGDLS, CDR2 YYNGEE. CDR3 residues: CASSVRLAGAGEQFF. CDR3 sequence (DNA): TGTGCCAGCAGCGTACGTTTAGCGGGGGCCGGTGAGCAGTTCTTC.

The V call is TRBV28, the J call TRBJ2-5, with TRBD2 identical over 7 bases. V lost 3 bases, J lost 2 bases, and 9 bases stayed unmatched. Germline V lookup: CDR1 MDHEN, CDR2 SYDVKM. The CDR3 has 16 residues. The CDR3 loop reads CASSLAGEGSQETQYF. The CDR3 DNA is TGTGCCAGCAGTTTGGCGGGGGAGGGTAGTCAAGAGACCCAGTACTTC.

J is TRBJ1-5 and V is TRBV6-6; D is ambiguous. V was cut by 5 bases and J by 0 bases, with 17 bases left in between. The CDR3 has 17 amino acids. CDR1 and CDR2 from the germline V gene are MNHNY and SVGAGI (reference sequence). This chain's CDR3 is CASSPRGSPNSNQPQHF. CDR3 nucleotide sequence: TGTGCCAGCAGTCCAAGAGGGAGCCCAAATAGCAATCAGCCCCAGCATTTT.

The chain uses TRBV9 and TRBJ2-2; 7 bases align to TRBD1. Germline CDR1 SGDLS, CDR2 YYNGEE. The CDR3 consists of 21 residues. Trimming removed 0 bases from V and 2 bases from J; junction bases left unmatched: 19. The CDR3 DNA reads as TGTGCCAGCAGCGTAGTATCCCAGCCGCCCGAGGGACAGCCTAACACCGGGGAGCTGTTTTTT. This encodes CASSVVSQPPEGQPNTGELFF.

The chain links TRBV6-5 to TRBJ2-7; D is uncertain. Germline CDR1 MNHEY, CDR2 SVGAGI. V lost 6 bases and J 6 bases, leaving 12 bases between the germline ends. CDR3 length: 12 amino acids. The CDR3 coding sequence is TGTGCCAGCAGCCGTGGTGAGTCCGAGCAGTACGTC. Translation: CASSRGESEQYV.

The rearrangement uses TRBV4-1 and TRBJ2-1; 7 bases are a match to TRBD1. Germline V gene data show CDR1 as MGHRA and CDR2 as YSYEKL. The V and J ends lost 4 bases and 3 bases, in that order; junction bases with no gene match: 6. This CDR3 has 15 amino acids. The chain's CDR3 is CASSPRQGNYNEQFF. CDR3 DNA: TGCGCCAGCAGCCCGCGACAGGGAAACTACAATGAGCAGTTCTTC.

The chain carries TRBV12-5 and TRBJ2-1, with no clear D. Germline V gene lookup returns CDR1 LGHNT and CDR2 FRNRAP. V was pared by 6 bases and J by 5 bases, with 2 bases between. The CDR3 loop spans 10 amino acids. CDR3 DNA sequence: TGTGCTAGTGGCAACAATGAGCAGTTCTTC. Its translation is CASGNNEQFF.

In DNA form, the CDR3 reads TGTGCCACCAGTGACCCGGGACTTACAAGGACCCAGTACTTC. Residues: CATSDPGLTRTQYF. The V and J genes are TRBV24-1 and TRBJ2-5, with D possibly TRBD2 on 6 matching bases. V was clipped by 4 bases and J by 7 bases, with 15 bases between them. This CDR3 has 14 amino acids. The germline CDR1 and CDR2 sequences are KGHDR and SFDVKD.

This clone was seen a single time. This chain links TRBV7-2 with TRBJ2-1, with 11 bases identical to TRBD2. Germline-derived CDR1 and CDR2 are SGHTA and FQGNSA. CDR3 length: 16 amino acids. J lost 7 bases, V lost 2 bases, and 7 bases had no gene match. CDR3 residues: CASSLRRTSGLNEQFF. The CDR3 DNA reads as TGTGCCAGCAGCTTACGAAGGACTAGCGGGCTTAATGAGCAGTTCTTC.